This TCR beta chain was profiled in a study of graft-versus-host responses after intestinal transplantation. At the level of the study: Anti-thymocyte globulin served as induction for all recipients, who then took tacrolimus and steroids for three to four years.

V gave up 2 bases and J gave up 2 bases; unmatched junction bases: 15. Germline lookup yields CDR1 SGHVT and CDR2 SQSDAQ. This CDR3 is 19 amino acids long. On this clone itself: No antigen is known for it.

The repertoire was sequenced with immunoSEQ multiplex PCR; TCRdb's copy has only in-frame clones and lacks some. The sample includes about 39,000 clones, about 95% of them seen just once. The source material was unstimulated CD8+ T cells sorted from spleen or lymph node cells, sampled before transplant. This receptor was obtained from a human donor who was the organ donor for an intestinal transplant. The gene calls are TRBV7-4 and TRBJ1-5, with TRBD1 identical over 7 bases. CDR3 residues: CASSLRDSLSRYGNQPQHF. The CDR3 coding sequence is TGTGCCAGCAGCTTACGGGACAGCCTGTCCCGATATGGCAATCAGCCCCAGCATTTT.